This is a list of T cell receptor beta chains from one sample in a study of blood T cells in healthy people across ages. TCRdb recomputed calls from the 5' RACE reads with MiXCR, one row per CDR3 protein. The data contain approximately 700,000 distinct CDR3 sequences, roughly 32% of them seen just once; the ten biggest clones take up less than 20%. Material for sequencing was blood. The source is a woman aged 80 or over in good health. CDR3s include the opening cysteine and the closing phenylalanine or tryptophan. A D gene is named only where the DNA matches it firmly. Not all rows give a size; the values are once, few, many and, for expanded clones, a class.

>many|TRBV6-2/TRBV6-3|TRBJ2-5|-|14
TGTGCCAGCGAACAAACTAGACGGGGAGAGACCCAGTACTTC
CASEQTRRGETQYF
>many|TRBV7-2|TRBJ2-3|TRBD2|15
TGTGCCAGCAGCTCAGCGGGGGGGAAGGGAGATACGCAGTATTTT
CASSSAGGKGDTQYF
>once|TRBV20-1|TRBJ1-5|-|15
TGCAGTGCTAGATCCTCGACAGGAGTGGGTCAGCCCCAGCATTTT
CSARSSTGVGQPQHF
>few|TRBV7-6|TRBJ1-1|-|11
TGTGCCTCAGGGATGAACACTGAAGCTTTCTTT
CASGMNTEAFF
>-|TRBV7-2|TRBJ2-1|TRBD2|16
TGTGCCAGCGTCAAAGACCGGACTAGCGGGAACTATGAGCAGTTCTTC
CASVKDRTSGNYEQFF
>many|TRBV6-5|TRBJ1-5|TRBD1|15
TGCGCCAGCAGTTACTCAGGGGGGAGCAATCAGCCCCAGCATTTT
CASSYSGGSNQPQHF
>many|TRBV5-1|TRBJ2-1|-|14
TGCGCCAGTCTTGGCGGTGGCTCCTACAATGAGCAGTTCTTC
CASLGGGSYNEQFF
>-|TRBV6-5|TRBJ1-4|-|14
TGTGCCAGCAGCCGCGACGGGGCCAGTGAAAAACTGTTTTTT
CASSRDGASEKLFF
>few|TRBV9|TRBJ1-3|-|15
TGTGCCAGCAGCCCCCTGCGAGGGGAAGGAAACACCATATATTTT
CASSPLRGEGNTIYF
>-|TRBV30|TRBJ2-7|-|13
TGTGCCTGGACCCCTGGGGACGCCTACGAGCAGTACTTC
CAWTPGDAYEQYF
>many|TRBV20-1|TRBJ2-1|TRBD2|16
TGCAGTGTTAGGACTAGCGGGCCAAGCTCCTACAATGAGCAGTTCTTC
CSVRTSGPSSYNEQFF
>-|TRBV18|TRBJ1-2|-|14
TGTGCCAGCTCACCCTCGGACAGCCCAGGTGGCTACACCTTC
CASSPSDSPGGYTF
>few|TRBV7-2|TRBJ2-3|-|15
TGTGCCAGCAGCCCGGGACGAACTAGCACAGATACGCAGTATTTT
CASSPGRTSTDTQYF
>many|TRBV20-1|TRBJ2-3|TRBD1|14
TGCAGTGCCCTCCCAGGGGGAAGCACAGATACGCAGTATTTT
CSALPGGSTDTQYF